The T cell receptor beta chain under discussion was sequenced for a study of radiotherapy plus CTLA-4 blockade in lung cancer. About the study: Around 18% of enrolled patients responded objectively, and 31% had disease control. Overall study results and limits: Response was reportedly best predicted by early blood T cell clone dynamics, with interferon-beta. Some TCR clones had been derived from tumors. These clones expanded in peripheral blood after radiotherapy plus ipilimumab.

The study treated chemo-refractory metastatic non-small-cell lung cancer patients with focal radiation plus ipilimumab CTLA-4 blockade. On this clone itself: No antigen is known for it.

The CDR3 runs 14 residues. The germline V gene has CDR1 SGHVS and CDR2 FQNEAQ. V lost 0 bases to trimming and J lost 1 base, with 6 bases between them. Generated by immunoSEQ multiplex PCR, the TCRdb table keeps only in-frame clones and is missing some. The sample includes approximately 46,000 clones, approximately 85% of them seen just once. The genes are TRBV7-8 and TRBJ1-1, with unresolved D. Material: peripheral blood, obtained from a patient treated with radiotherapy plus ipilimumab. The sequence was collected from a human donor with non-small cell lung cancer whose response to radiotherapy plus ipilimumab could not be evaluated. The DNA of the CDR3 is TGTGCCAGCAGCTTAGCGGCGGGGAACACTGAAGCTTTCTTT. It encodes CASSLAAGNTEAFF.